The present T cell receptor (beta chain) was sequenced within a study of T cells in Graves' hyperthyroidism and ophthalmopathy. General study results and limits: Separation of ophthalmopathy from stable hyperthyroidism was achieved by a 13 V-J model. The model predicted ophthalmopathy a median roughly 6.5 months before onset. Also found in blood were most expanded thyroid clonotypes above 0.001.

Points on this clonotype: Its specificity is unknown.

Germline V lookup: CDR1 MNHEY, CDR2 SVGEGT. This CDR3 region has 12 residues. Trimming took 7 bases from V and 10 from J, leaving 14 bases between them. Stable Graves' hyperthyroidism denoted no ophthalmopathy progression over 18 months. TCR beta CDR3 regions were amplified from RNA. The HTBI primer set served for first-round RT-PCR of the TCR CDR3. TCRdb reprocessed the multiplex PCR reads via MiXCR and lists one record per CDR3 protein. Of approximately 600,000 distinct CDR3 sequences in the sample, 16% are singletons; the top ten hold less than 4.5%. Sequencing was done on a sample of blood. The genes are TRBV6-2 or TRBV6-3 and TRBJ2-1; perhaps TRBD2 as D (5 bases). The source is a woman aged 25 to 39 with Graves' hyperthyroidism. The CDR3: CASTTGRLEQFF. DNA for the CDR3: TGTGCCAGCACCACGGGAAGACTCGAGCAGTTCTTC.